A single T cell receptor beta chain is shown here with its context. Its antigen is unknown. This record belongs to a study of chemoradiotherapy in HPV16-positive cancers. Whole-study results and caveats: Candidate HPV-specific clones and E7-related TCR motifs grew in tumor during treatment.

The protocol was immunoSEQ multiplex PCR, while the TCRdb copy is restricted to in-frame clones and leaves out a portion. The sample shows about 2,300 clones, around 88% of them seen only once. V dropped 8 bases and J dropped 0; count of bases not matched to a gene: 4. This CDR3 is built from 14 residues. The germline CDR1 and CDR2 sequences are ENHRY and SYGVKD. The clonotype originates from a human donor with HPV-associated anogenital cancer. Here the sequenced sample was tumor tissue, taken from a patient who underwent chemoradiotherapy. The chain carries TRBV10-3 and TRBJ1-5; 7 nucleotides match TRBD1. The CDR3 protein is CAIGGQNSNQPQHF. The CDR3 DNA reads TGTGCCATCGGGGGACAGAATAGCAATCAGCCCCAGCATTTT.